A selection of T cell receptor beta chains follows, all from one sample in a study of early T cells in non-severe SARS-CoV-2 infection. TCRdb reprocessed the 5' RACE reads with MiXCR, giving one entry per CDR3 protein. The sample includes more than 35,000 distinct CDR3 sequences, under 8% of them seen just once. The sample was whole blood. Source of these receptors: an adult who was a healthcare worker with PCR-confirmed SARS-CoV-2 infection or an uninfected control (not recorded which). Each CDR3 is given with its conserved first and last residue. A D gene is named only where the DNA matches it firmly. Clone size is stated in some rows and not others, as once, few, many or a class when expanded.

clone size	V gene	J gene	D gene	CDR3 protein	CDR3 DNA
many	TRBV27	TRBJ2-7	-	CASSLGHTSYEQYF	TGTGCCAGCAGTTTAGGGCATACTAGCTACGAGCAGTACTTC
many	TRBV7-8	TRBJ2-7	TRBD2	CASSPGLAAYEQYF	TGTGCCAGCAGCCCGGGACTAGCGGCCTACGAGCAGTACTTC
-	TRBV6-1	TRBJ1-5	TRBD1	CASSPNLYRGTGKRFQPQHF	TGTGCCAGCAGCCCCAACCTTTACAGGGGGACGGGGAAACGGTTTCAGCCCCAGCATTTT
many	TRBV27	TRBJ2-5	TRBD2	CASSLSGSPGTQYF	TGTGCCAGCAGTCTAAGCGGGAGCCCAGGGACCCAGTACTTC
few	TRBV10-2	TRBJ1-6	-	CASSPLNTSPLHF	TGCGCCAGCAGTCCCCTGAACACTTCACCCCTCCACTTT
many	TRBV7-3	TRBJ2-1	-	CASSPMKGDYNEQFF	TGTGCCAGCAGCCCCATGAAGGGGGATTACAATGAGCAGTTCTTC
many	TRBV11-2	TRBJ2-2	-	CASSSWGGQRSTGELFF	TGTGCCAGCAGCTCCTGGGGGGGACAGAGGTCCACCGGGGAGCTGTTTTTT
-	TRBV11-2	TRBJ2-7	-	CASSPLSTGLYEQYF	TGTGCCAGCAGCCCCCTTAGTACAGGACTCTACGAGCAGTACTTC
many	TRBV20-1	TRBJ1-1	-	CSARDFRRGGEAEAFF	TGCAGTGCTAGAGACTTTAGGAGGGGAGGGGAGGCTGAAGCTTTCTTT
many	TRBV28	TRBJ2-1	TRBD1	CASGLLNRGQFF	TGTGCCAGCGGACTCCTAAACAGGGGGCAGTTCTTC
-	TRBV24-1	TRBJ2-2	-	CATSEWGSDRAGELFF	TGTGCCACCAGTGAGTGGGGATCGGATAGGGCCGGGGAGCTGTTTTTT
-	TRBV20-1	TRBJ2-1	TRBD2	CSASGLAGGPQNEQFF	TGCAGTGCTAGCGGACTAGCGGGAGGGCCCCAGAATGAGCAGTTCTTC
few	TRBV7-4	TRBJ2-1	TRBD2	CASTFVSGRRSYNEQFF	TGTGCCAGCACCTTTGTTAGCGGGAGGAGGTCCTACAATGAGCAGTTCTTC
many	TRBV5-1	TRBJ1-1	TRBD1	CASSLEGQPNTEAFF	TGCGCCAGCAGCTTGGAGGGACAGCCGAACACTGAAGCTTTCTTT
many	TRBV5-4	TRBJ2-5	-	CASGSQETQYF	TGTGCCAGCGGATCTCAAGAGACCCAGTACTTC
few	TRBV20-1	TRBJ2-3	-	CSEAGTGTDTQYF	TGCAGTGAAGCTGGAACCGGTACAGATACGCAGTATTTT
many	TRBV7-2	TRBJ2-4	TRBD2	CASSLKPGTSGRVGAKNIQYF	TGTGCCAGCAGCTTAAAGCCCGGGACTAGCGGGAGGGTTGGAGCCAAAAACATTCAGTACTTC
many	TRBV6-5	TRBJ2-5	TRBD2	CASSYRLAGGGETQYF	TGTGCCAGCAGTTACCGACTAGCGGGTGGCGGAGAGACCCAGTACTTC
many	TRBV19	TRBJ2-1	TRBD2	CASSIWTSGQNEQFF	TGTGCCAGTAGTATTTGGACTAGCGGCCAAAATGAGCAGTTCTTC
few	TRBV6-1	TRBJ2-2	-	CASSLGVLHTGELFF	TGTGCCAGCAGTTTGGGGGTCCTCCACACCGGGGAGCTGTTTTTT
many	TRBV18	TRBJ2-1	TRBD1	CASSPFSGQGRHNEQFF	TGTGCCAGCTCACCATTCTCCGGACAGGGTAGACACAATGAGCAGTTCTTC
many	TRBV5-1	TRBJ1-2	-	CASSQDTTNYGYTF	TGCGCCAGCAGCCAGGACACGACTAACTATGGCTACACCTTC
many	TRBV6-4	TRBJ2-1	-	CASSDSSSNEQFF	TGTGCCAGCAGTGACTCGAGTAGCAATGAGCAGTTCTTC
many	TRBV18	TRBJ2-5	TRBD1	CASSAKTQGRGETQYF	TGTGCCAGCTCTGCTAAGACACAGGGGAGAGGCGAGACCCAGTACTTC
many	TRBV6-5	TRBJ2-3	-	CASSSTTHWYTQYF	TGTGCCAGCAGCTCAACAACCCACTGGTATACGCAGTATTTT
many	TRBV7-2	TRBJ2-5	TRBD2	CASSPRTSNVETQYF	TGTGCCAGCAGCCCTCGGACTAGTAACGTCGAGACCCAGTACTTC
few	TRBV10-3	TRBJ2-1	TRBD2	CAISVLAANYNEQFF	TGTGCCATCAGTGTGCTAGCGGCTAATTACAATGAGCAGTTCTTC
many	TRBV11-2	TRBJ2-5	-	CASSYNPRTGRGETQYF	TGTGCCAGCAGCTACAACCCTCGAACAGGGAGAGGCGAGACCCAGTACTTC
many	TRBV11-3	TRBJ1-1	-	CASSIGTNTEAFF	TGTGCCAGCAGCATCGGAACGAACACTGAAGCTTTCTTT
few	TRBV28	TRBJ2-3	-	CASSGLLTDTQYF	TGTGCCAGCAGCGGACTACTCACAGATACGCAGTATTTT
many	TRBV4-1	TRBJ1-2	-	CASSPARLQIGYTF	TGCGCCAGCAGTCCAGCCAGATTGCAGATCGGCTACACCTTC
many	TRBV7-9	TRBJ1-5	TRBD1	CASSLGAGQGNQPQHF	TGTGCCAGCAGCTTAGGGGCGGGACAGGGGAATCAGCCCCAGCATTTT
many	TRBV5-1	TRBJ2-7	-	CASSPGGGTVYEQYF	TGCGCCAGCAGCCCGGGTGGGGGTACAGTCTACGAGCAGTACTTC
many	TRBV2	TRBJ2-5	-	CASSYSQETQYF	TGTGCCAGCTCGTACAGCCAAGAGACCCAGTACTTC
-	TRBV10-2	TRBJ1-2	-	CASRDFYGYTF	TGCGCCAGCAGGGACTTCTATGGCTACACCTTC